The rows below give T cell receptor beta chains drawn from one sample of a study of blood T cell repertoires in COVID-19. Only in-frame clones appear in the TCRdb table, and some are missing; sequencing was by immunoSEQ multiplex PCR. The sample carries 150,000 to 200,000 clones, approximately 90% recorded once. Input material: peripheral blood. Receptor source: a human donor in a cohort sampled during active COVID-19. CDR3s include the opening cysteine and the closing phenylalanine or tryptophan. The D gene is left open where the match is weak. Rows may omit the clone size; those that give it use once, few, many or a size class.

d_call j_call clone_size v_call cdr3_aa cdr3_nt
. TRBJ1-5 . TRBV6-5 CASVQEGEGQPQHF TGTGCCAGCGTCCAAGAGGGGGAGGGTCAGCCCCAGCATTTT
. TRBJ2-3 once TRBV5-1 CASSLQNRDPDTQYF TGCGCCAGCAGCTTGCAAAACAGGGACCCAGATACGCAGTATTTT
TRBD1 TRBJ1-6 . TRBV5-1 CASSFTGTGGSTLHF TGCGCCAGCAGCTTTACCGGGACAGGGGGCTCAACCCTCCACTTT
. TRBJ1-6 . TRBV5-1 CASSLDGYSPLHF TGCGCCAGCAGCTTGGACGGGTATTCACCCCTCCACTTT
. TRBJ2-3 . TRBV27 CASSRRDVDTQYF TGTGCCAGCAGTCGGAGGGACGTAGATACGCAGTATTTT
TRBD2 TRBJ2-2 . TRBV6-2/TRBV6-3 CASSFLRTSGYPGELFF TGTGCCAGCAGTTTTCTCAGGACTAGCGGGTATCCGGGGGAGCTGTTTTTT
. TRBJ1-2 . TRBV7-2 CASSSIGSVSYGYTF TGTGCCAGCAGCTCGATTGGCAGCGTCAGCTATGGCTACACCTTC
. TRBJ1-5 few TRBV28 CASRAGNSNQPQHF TGTGCCAGCAGGGCAGGGAACAGCAATCAGCCCCAGCATTTT
TRBD1 TRBJ2-5 . TRBV7-9 CASSLPGTGKETQYF TGTGCCAGCAGCTTACCCGGGACAGGGAAAGAGACCCAGTACTTC
. TRBJ2-3 . TRBV10-3 CAISESWGEDVDTQYF TGTGCCATCAGTGAGTCGTGGGGGGAGGATGTAGATACGCAGTATTTT
. TRBJ2-7 once TRBV18 CASSMSYEQYF TGTGCCAGCTCAATGAGCTACGAGCAGTACTTC
. TRBJ1-2 . TRBV2 CASSPRDRYTF TGTGCCAGCAGTCCGCGAGATCGCTACACCTTC
TRBD2 TRBJ2-7 . TRBV5-1 CASSLGLEELSPWEQYF TGCGCCAGCAGCCTAGGACTAGAGGAGCTATCTCCTTGGGAGCAGTACTTC
. TRBJ1-2 . TRBV6-2/TRBV6-3 CASSLGTTTLYGYTF TGTGCCAGCAGTTTGGGGACAACCACTCTCTATGGCTACACCTTC
TRBD1 TRBJ2-5 few TRBV27 CASSSGQGARETQYF TGTGCCAGCAGTTCCGGACAGGGGGCAAGGGAGACCCAGTACTTC
TRBD1 TRBJ1-1 . TRBV19 CASSFGQGEAFF TGTGCCAGTAGTTTCGGACAGGGCGAAGCTTTCTTT
. TRBJ2-3 . TRBV4-3 CASSQDNTLSTDTQYF TGCGCCAGCAGCCAAGATAACACATTAAGCACAGATACGCAGTATTTT
. TRBJ1-4 . TRBV9 CASSVRGHPGEKLFF TGTGCCAGCAGCGTAAGGGGACATCCTGGTGAAAAACTGTTTTTT
TRBD2 TRBJ2-7 few TRBV5-4 CASQRGGTDEQYF TGTGCCAGCCAGCGGGGGGGAACGGACGAGCAGTACTTC
TRBD1 TRBJ2-5 . TRBV7-8 CASSQRDRGREETQYF TGTGCCAGCAGCCAGAGGGACAGGGGGCGCGAAGAGACCCAGTACTTC
. TRBJ2-2 . TRBV6-2/TRBV6-3 CASSSQGPGELFF TGTGCCAGCAGTTCTCAGGGGCCCGGGGAGCTGTTTTTT
TRBD2 TRBJ2-2 once TRBV28 CASSLGTSLSGELFF TGTGCCAGCAGTTTAGGGACTAGTCTCAGCGGGGAGCTGTTTTTT
. TRBJ1-5 . TRBV6-5 CASTRDIGQPQHF TGTGCCAGCACCCGGGACATAGGACAGCCCCAGCATTTT
TRBD1 TRBJ2-6 . TRBV5-1 CASSMTGGAGANVLTF TGCGCCAGCAGCATGACAGGGGGAGCTGGGGCCAACGTCCTGACTTTC
. TRBJ2-2 . TRBV7-9 CASSLARLTGELFF TGTGCCAGCAGCTTAGCGAGGCTGACCGGGGAGCTGTTTTTT
TRBD1 TRBJ1-1 few TRBV5-8 CASSRDRENTEAFF TGTGCCAGCAGCCGGGACAGGGAGAACACTGAAGCTTTCTTT
. TRBJ2-5 . TRBV7-2 CASTLQGIETQYF TGTGCCAGCACCCTACAGGGAATAGAGACCCAGTACTTC
TRBD2 TRBJ2-1 . TRBV29-1 CSGGLAGYNEQFF TGCAGCGGGGGACTAGCGGGTTACAATGAGCAGTTCTTC
TRBD1 TRBJ1-1 . TRBV5-1 CASSIGGQGDTEAFF TGCGCCAGCAGCATCGGAGGACAGGGGGACACTGAAGCTTTCTTT
. TRBJ1-6 . TRBV19 CASSGGQGGPPLHF TGTGCCAGTAGTGGGGGGCAGGGAGGGCCACCCCTCCACTTT
TRBD1 TRBJ1-5 . TRBV2 CASSVLRETGSNQPQHF TGTGCCAGCAGTGTTTTAAGAGAGACAGGGAGCAATCAGCCCCAGCATTTT
TRBD1 TRBJ2-1 . TRBV27 CASSLLRDRVPEQFF TGTGCCAGCAGTCTACTCCGGGACAGGGTCCCGGAGCAGTTCTTC
. TRBJ2-7 . TRBV5-1 CASSFGAGDHEQYF TGCGCCAGCAGCTTTGGGGCAGGGGACCACGAGCAGTACTTC
TRBD1 TRBJ2-7 . TRBV5-8 CASNRRGQRSYEQYF TGTGCCAGCAACCGTCGGGGACAGAGGTCCTACGAGCAGTACTTC
. TRBJ1-1 . TRBV4-3 CASSQVMGIRTEAFF TGCGCCAGCAGCCAAGTGATGGGCATTAGGACTGAAGCTTTCTTT